The clone carrying this T cell receptor beta chain was counted between two and nine times. This sample was taken from a study of blood T cell repertoires in COVID-19. For the study at large: Sites in the United States, Italy and Spain provided acute and convalescent COVID-19 samples. PBMCs, B-cell-depleted T cells, or T cells were the source of the cDNA or gDNA that made up the material.

As handled by the study authors: From reference gene primer amplification, estimates of nucleated cell counts were derived. Clones were sequenced by immunoSEQ multiplex PCR, and TCRdb holds only the in-frame ones, with some missing. The V and J calls and the clone size are those of that table, but D and trimming were determined from the DNA. Among some 75,000 clones listed, around 80% were seen once. Seattle-derived patients entered the study during active infection and were followed longitudinally. The germline V gene has CDR1 SGDLS and CDR2 YYNGEE. CDR3 length equals 14 residues. Losses at the gene ends were 4 bases for V and 7 bases for J; bases not matched to a gene: 11.

The specimen was peripheral blood. This receptor was identified in a man aged 50-59 years with COVID-19, enrolled during active disease. The rearrangement links TRBV9 to TRBJ2-7, with 7 bases identical to TRBD2. The CDR3 sequence is CASSPRGVGGEQYF. CDR3 sequence (DNA): TGTGCCAGCAGCCCTCGGGGGGTTGGGGGAGAGCAGTACTTC.